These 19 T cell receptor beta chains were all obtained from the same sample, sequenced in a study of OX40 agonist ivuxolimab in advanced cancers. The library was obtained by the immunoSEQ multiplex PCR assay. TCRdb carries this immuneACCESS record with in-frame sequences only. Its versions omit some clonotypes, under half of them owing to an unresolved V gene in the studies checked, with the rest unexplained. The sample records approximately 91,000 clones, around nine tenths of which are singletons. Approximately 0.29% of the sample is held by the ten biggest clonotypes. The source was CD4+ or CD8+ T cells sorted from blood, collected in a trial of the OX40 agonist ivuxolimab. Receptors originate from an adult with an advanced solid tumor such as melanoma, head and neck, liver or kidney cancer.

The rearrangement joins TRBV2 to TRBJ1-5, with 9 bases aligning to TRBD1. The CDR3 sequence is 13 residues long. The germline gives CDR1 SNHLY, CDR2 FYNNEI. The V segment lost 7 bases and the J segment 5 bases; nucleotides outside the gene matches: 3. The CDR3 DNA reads TGTGCCAGCACAGGACAGGGGTATCAGCCCCAGCATTTT. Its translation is CASTGQGYQPQHF.

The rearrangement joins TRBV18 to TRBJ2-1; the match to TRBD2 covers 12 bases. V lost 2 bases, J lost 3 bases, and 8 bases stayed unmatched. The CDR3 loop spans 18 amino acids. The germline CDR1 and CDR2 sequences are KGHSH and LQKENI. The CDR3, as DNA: TGTGCCAGCTCACCAACCCCACTAGCGGGGGGACTCTACAATGAGCAGTTCTTC. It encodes CASSPTPLAGGLYNEQFF.

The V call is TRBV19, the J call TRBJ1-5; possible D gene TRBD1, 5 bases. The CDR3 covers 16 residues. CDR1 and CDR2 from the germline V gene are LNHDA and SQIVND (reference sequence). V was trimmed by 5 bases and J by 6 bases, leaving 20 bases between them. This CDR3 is CASSAPHGGLGQPQHF. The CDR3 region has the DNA TGTGCCAGTAGTGCCCCCCACGGGGGTTTGGGTCAGCCCCAGCATTTT.

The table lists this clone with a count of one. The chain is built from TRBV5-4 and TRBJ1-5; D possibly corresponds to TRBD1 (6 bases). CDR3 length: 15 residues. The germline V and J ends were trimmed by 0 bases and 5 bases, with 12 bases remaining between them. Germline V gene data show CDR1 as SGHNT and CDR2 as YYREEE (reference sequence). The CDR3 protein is CASSLGRGGDQPQHF. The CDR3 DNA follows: TGTGCCAGCAGCTTGGGTAGGGGGGGGGATCAGCCCCAGCATTTT.

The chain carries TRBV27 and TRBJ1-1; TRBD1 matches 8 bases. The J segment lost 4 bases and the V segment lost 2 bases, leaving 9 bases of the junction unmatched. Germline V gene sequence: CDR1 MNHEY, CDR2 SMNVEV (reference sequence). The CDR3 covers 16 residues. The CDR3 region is CASSLGTGGLSTEAFF. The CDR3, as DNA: TGTGCCAGCAGTTTAGGCACAGGGGGTTTGAGCACTGAAGCTTTCTTT.

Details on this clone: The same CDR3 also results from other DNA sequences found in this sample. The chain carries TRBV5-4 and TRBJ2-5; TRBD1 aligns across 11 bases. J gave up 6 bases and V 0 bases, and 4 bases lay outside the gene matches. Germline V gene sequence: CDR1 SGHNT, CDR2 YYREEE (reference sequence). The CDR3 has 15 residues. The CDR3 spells CASSLGTGGWKTQYF. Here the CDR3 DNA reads TGTGCCAGCAGCTTGGGGACAGGGGGCTGGAAGACCCAGTACTTC.

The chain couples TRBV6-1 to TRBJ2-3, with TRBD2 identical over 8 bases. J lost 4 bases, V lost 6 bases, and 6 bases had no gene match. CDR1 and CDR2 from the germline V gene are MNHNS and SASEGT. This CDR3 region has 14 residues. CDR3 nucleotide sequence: TGTGCCAGCAGGCTGCGGGGGGTCTCAGATACGCAGTATTTT. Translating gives CASRLRGVSDTQYF.

The CDR3 loop is CASRRDSTYEQYF. The CDR3 DNA is TGTGCCAGCAGGCGGGACTCGACCTACGAGCAGTACTTC. The gene calls are TRBV7-9 and TRBJ2-7; weak D call: TRBD2 (6 bases). CDR1 and CDR2 (germline): SEHNR, FQNEAQ (reference sequence). The CDR3 is made up of 13 amino acids. Trimming shortened V by 6 bases and J by 2 bases, and 11 bases separated the two germline ends.

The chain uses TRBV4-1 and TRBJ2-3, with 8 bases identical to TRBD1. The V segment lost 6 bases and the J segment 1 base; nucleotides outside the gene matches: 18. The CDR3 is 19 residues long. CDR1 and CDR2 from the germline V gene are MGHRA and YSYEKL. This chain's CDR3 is CASRGWGTGATEGTDTQYF. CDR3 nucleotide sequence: TGCGCCAGCAGGGGCTGGGGGACAGGAGCTACGGAGGGCACAGATACGCAGTATTTT.

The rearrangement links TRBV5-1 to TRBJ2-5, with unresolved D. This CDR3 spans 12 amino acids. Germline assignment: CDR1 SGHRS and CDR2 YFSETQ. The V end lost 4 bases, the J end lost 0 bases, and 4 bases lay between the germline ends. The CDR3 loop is CASSVYQETQYF. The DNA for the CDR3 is TGCGCCAGCAGCGTATACCAAGAGACCCAGTACTTC.

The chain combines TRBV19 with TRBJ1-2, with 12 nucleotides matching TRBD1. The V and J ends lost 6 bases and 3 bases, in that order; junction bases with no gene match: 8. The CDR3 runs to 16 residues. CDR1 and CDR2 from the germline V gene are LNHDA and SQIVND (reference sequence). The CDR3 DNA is TGTGCCAGTAGATCGGGACAGGGGGCCCCCCACTATGGCTACACCTTC. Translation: CASRSGQGAPHYGYTF.

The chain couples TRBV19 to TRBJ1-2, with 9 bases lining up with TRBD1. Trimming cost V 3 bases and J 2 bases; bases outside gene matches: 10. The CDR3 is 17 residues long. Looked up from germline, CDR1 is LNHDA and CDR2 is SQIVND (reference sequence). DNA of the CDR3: TGTGCCAGTAGTATCGTCGGACAGGGGAAGAGGAACTATGGCTACACCTTC. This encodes CASSIVGQGKRNYGYTF.

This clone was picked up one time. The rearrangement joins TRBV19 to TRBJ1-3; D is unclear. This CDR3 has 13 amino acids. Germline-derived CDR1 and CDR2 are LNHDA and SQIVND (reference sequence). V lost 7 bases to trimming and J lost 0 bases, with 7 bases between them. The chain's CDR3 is CASISNSGNTIYF. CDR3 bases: TGTGCCAGTATCAGTAACTCTGGAAACACCATATATTTT.

In nucleotides, the CDR3 is TGTGCCAGCGGACTGCCGGGACAGGGGGATGAAAAACTGTTTTTT. It specifies CASGLPGQGDEKLFF. The rearrangement joins TRBV2 to TRBJ1-4; 11 positions match TRBD1. The germline V gene encodes CDR1 SNHLY and CDR2 FYNNEI. The CDR3 extends over 15 amino acids. J gave up 6 bases and V 8 bases, and 8 bases lay outside the gene matches.

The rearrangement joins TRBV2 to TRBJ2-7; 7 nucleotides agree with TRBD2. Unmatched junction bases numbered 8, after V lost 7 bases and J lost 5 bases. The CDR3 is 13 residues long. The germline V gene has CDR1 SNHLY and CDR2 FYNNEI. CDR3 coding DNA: TGTGCCAGCAATGGACTAGGGATTAACGAGCAGTACTTC. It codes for CASNGLGINEQYF.

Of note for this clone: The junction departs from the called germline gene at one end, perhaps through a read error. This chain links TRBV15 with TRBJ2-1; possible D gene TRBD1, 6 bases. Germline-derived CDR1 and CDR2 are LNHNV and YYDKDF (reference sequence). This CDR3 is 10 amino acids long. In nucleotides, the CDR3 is TGTGCCGCCAGCAGGGGTGAGCAGTTCTTC. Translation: CAASRGEQFF.

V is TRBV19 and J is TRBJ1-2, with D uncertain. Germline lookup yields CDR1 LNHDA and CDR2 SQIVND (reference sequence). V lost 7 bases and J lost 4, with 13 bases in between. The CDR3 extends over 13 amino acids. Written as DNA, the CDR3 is TGTGCCAGTAAGGTGAAAGGCGGCTATGGCTACACCTTC. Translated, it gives CASKVKGGYGYTF.

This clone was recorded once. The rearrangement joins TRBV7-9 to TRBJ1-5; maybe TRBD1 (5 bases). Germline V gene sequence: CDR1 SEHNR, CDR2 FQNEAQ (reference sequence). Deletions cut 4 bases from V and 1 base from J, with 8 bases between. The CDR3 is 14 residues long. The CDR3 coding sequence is TGTGCCAGCAGCTCCCAGGGCAGCAATCAGCCCCAGCATTTT. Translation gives CASSSQGSNQPQHF.

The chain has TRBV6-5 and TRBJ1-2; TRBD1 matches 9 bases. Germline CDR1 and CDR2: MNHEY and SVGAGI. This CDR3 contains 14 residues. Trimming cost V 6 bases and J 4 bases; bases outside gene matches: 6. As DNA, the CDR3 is TGTGCCAGCAGGAAAACAGGGGGCGCCTATGGCTACACCTTC. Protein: CASRKTGGAYGYTF.